A single sample gave rise to the 23 T cell receptor beta chains below, sequenced in a study of control samples from healthy donors and cancer patients (dated by TCRdb to 2020 to 2022). Receptor libraries were prepared by the immunoSEQ multiplex PCR assay. TCRdb took this table from immuneACCESS and kept in-frame rearrangements with V and J called. Such tables lack part of the clones; where checked against another copy, unresolved V genes explain under half of the gap, and the rest is unexplained. The sample's own table lists some 190,000 clones. Clones ranked in the top ten supply 2.2% of the sample. Specimen: blood. The receptors shown here come from a woman aged 30 to 39 in good health.

The chain links TRBV6-2 or TRBV6-3 to TRBJ2-1, with unresolved D. This CDR3 region has 16 residues. The germline V gene has CDR1 MNHEY and CDR2 SVGEGT. The V end lost 2 bases, the J end lost 4 bases, and 15 bases lay between the germline ends. The DNA of the CDR3 is TGTGCCAGCAGTTACGGGCTATTCTCCTCATACAATGAGCAGTTCTTC. It codes for CASSYGLFSSYNEQFF.

The CDR3 region is CASSVFSTNEKLFF. The CDR3 region has the DNA TGTGCCAGCAGCGTATTTTCTACTAATGAAAAACTGTTTTTT. V gene TRBV9 combines with J gene TRBJ1-4; D gene uncertain. Germline-derived CDR1 and CDR2 are SGDLS and YYNGEE. V dropped 1 base and J dropped 2 bases, with 6 bases sitting between them. The CDR3 has 14 amino acids.

V usage is TRBV28 and J usage is TRBJ1-6, with D unclear. CDR1 and CDR2 from the germline V gene are MDHEN and SYDVKM. Trimming took 5 bases from V and 0 from J, leaving 11 bases between them. This CDR3 contains 16 residues. The CDR3 DNA reads TGTGCCAGCAGTCGAGACGGGAACTCCTATAATTCACCCCTCCACTTT. Its translation: CASSRDGNSYNSPLHF.

J is TRBJ2-2 and V is TRBV6-1; a possible D gene is TRBD1 (6 bases). V was pared by 8 bases and J by 0 bases, with 16 bases between. The CDR3 has 16 amino acids. Germline CDR1 reads MNHNS; CDR2 reads SASEGT. The CDR3 sequence is CASRVLGHTNTGELFF. The DNA for the CDR3 is TGTGCCAGCCGTGTTTTGGGACACACGAACACCGGGGAGCTGTTTTTT.

The chain combines TRBV18 with TRBJ1-2; tentatively, D is TRBD1 (5 bases). The CDR3 is made up of 15 amino acids. The V end lost 3 bases, the J end lost 4 bases, and 15 bases lay between the germline ends. CDR1 is KGHSH, CDR2 LQKENI, per germline. The CDR3 sequence is CASSPYLDTSYGYTF. The CDR3 DNA sequence: TGTGCCAGCTCACCCTACTTGGACACGAGCTATGGCTACACCTTC.

The CDR3 reads CASGEGSNYGYTF. The CDR3 DNA sequence: TGTGCCAGTGGCGAGGGATCGAACTATGGCTACACCTTC. The V and J genes are TRBV19 and TRBJ1-2, with D unclear. Trimming took off 8 bases at V and 2 bases at J, with 12 bases between the two ends. Germline CDR1 is LNHDA and CDR2 is SQIVND (reference sequence). This CDR3 has 13 amino acids.

V usage is TRBV19 and J usage is TRBJ1-5; perhaps TRBD1 as D (5 bases). The CDR3 totals 12 residues. V lost 7 bases and J lost 6, with 10 bases in between. Germline CDR1 reads LNHDA; CDR2 reads SQIVND (reference sequence). CDR3 sequence: CASKIGGQPQHF. CDR3 sequence (DNA): TGTGCCAGTAAGATTGGGGGTCAGCCCCAGCATTTT.

The chain uses TRBV28 and TRBJ2-3; TRBD2 agrees at 11 bases. V dropped 3 bases and J dropped 2; count of bases not matched to a gene: 4. The CDR3 consists of 16 residues. Germline V gives CDR1 MDHEN, CDR2 SYDVKM. The DNA of the CDR3 is TGTGCCAGCAGTTTGGATAGCGGGGGGGACACAGATACGCAGTATTTT. Protein: CASSLDSGGDTDTQYF.

The rearrangement uses TRBV7-9 and TRBJ1-1; no clear D gene. Germline V gene data show CDR1 as SEHNR and CDR2 as FQNEAQ (reference sequence). The CDR3 covers 15 residues. The germline V and J ends were trimmed by 1 base and 5 bases, with 14 bases remaining between them. CDR3 DNA sequence: TGTGCCAGCAGCTTAGTGACCGGTGAAGGGACTGAAGCTTTCTTT. Residues: CASSLVTGEGTEAFF. Using reference TRBV7-9 and TRBJ1-1 for the parts outside the CDR3, the full variable domain is DTGVSQNPRHKITKRGQNVTFRCDPISEHNRLYWYRQTLGQGPEFLTYFQNEAQLEKSRLLSDRFSAERPKGSFSTLEIQRTEQGDSAMYLCASSLVTGEGTEAFFGQGTRLTVV.

This chain links TRBV5-1 with TRBJ1-1; D uncertain. The CDR3 has 14 residues. The germline CDR1 and CDR2 sequences are SGHRS and YFSETQ. Trimming pared 0 bases from V and 4 bases from J, leaving 10 bases between. This CDR3 reads CASSLDSLGTEAFF. DNA for the CDR3: TGCGCCAGCAGCTTGGACAGCCTGGGCACTGAAGCTTTCTTT. The full variable domain, its missing parts supplied by reference TRBV5-1 and TRBJ1-1, is KAGVTQTPRYLIKTRGQQVTLSCSPISGHRSVSWYQQTPGQGLQFLFEYFSETQRNKGNFPGRFSGRQFSNSRSEMNVSTLELGDSALYLCASSLDSLGTEAFFGQGTRLTVV.

The gene calls are TRBV5-1 and TRBJ1-2; unclear D gene. Germline V gives CDR1 SGHRS, CDR2 YFSETQ. V shed 2 bases and J shed 0 bases, with 8 bases lying between them. The CDR3 sequence is 14 residues long. CDR3 nucleotides: TGCGCCAGCAGCTTAGAGCCTTCTAACTATGGCTACACCTTC. Translated: CASSLEPSNYGYTF.

The J gene is TRBJ1-2, the V gene TRBV28; 9 bases fit TRBD1. CDR3 length equals 13 residues. Germline V gene sequence: CDR1 MDHEN, CDR2 SYDVKM. The V gene end was trimmed by 5 bases and the J gene end by 7 bases; junction bases not matched to a gene: 5. CDR3 coding DNA: TGTGCCAGCAGTAGCGGGACAGGGCTTGGCTACACCTTC. It encodes CASSSGTGLGYTF.

The rearrangement uses TRBV7-3 and TRBJ1-6; weak D call: TRBD1 (5 bases). Trimming removed 3 bases from V and 10 bases from J, with 10 bases in between. This CDR3 is 13 amino acids long. Germline CDR1 is SGHTA and CDR2 is FQGTGA. The CDR3 loop is CASSFIGESPLHF. The CDR3 DNA follows: TGTGCCAGCAGCTTTATAGGGGAATCACCCCTCCACTTT.

V gene TRBV6-5 combines with J gene TRBJ2-1; 7 bases are a match to TRBD1. CDR1 is MNHEY, CDR2 SVGAGI, per germline. The CDR3 has 16 amino acids. V trimming: 4 bases; J trimming: 5 bases; junction bases outside the gene matches: 11. CDR3 sequence reads: CASSFSRTGPNNEQFF. CDR3 sequence (DNA): TGTGCCAGCAGTTTCAGCCGGACAGGCCCGAACAATGAGCAGTTCTTC.

The chain uses TRBV6-5 and TRBJ1-1; D unclear. This CDR3 region has 11 residues. CDR1 is MNHEY, CDR2 SVGAGI, per germline. The CDR3 here is CATRRQIEAFF. The CDR3 bases are TGTGCGACGAGGCGGCAGATTGAAGCTTTCTTT.

This chain uses TRBV7-9 with TRBJ1-2, with 7 bases identical to TRBD1. The CDR3 is 15 residues long. V shed 1 base, J shed 6 bases, and the junction held 8 bases outside the gene matches. The germline V gene has CDR1 SEHNR and CDR2 FQNEAQ (reference sequence). The CDR3 region is CASSLGQGLFDGYTF. Written as DNA, the CDR3 is TGTGCCAGCAGCTTAGGACAGGGATTATTCGATGGCTACACCTTC.

J is TRBJ2-2 and V is TRBV2; the match to TRBD1 covers 8 bases. V was pared by 5 bases and J by 2 bases, with 7 bases of the junction left unmatched. The CDR3 spans 16 residues. The V gene's germline CDR1 is SNHLY and CDR2 FYNNEI. The CDR3 sequence is CASSLDRGPNTGELFF. CDR3 nucleotide sequence: TGTGCCAGCAGTCTTGACAGGGGCCCAAACACCGGGGAGCTGTTTTTT.

The CDR3 DNA is TGTGCCAGCAGCTTAGCGATTCTGCCCCGTCAGAAAGAGACCCAGTACTTC. It is translated as CASSLAILPRQKETQYF. The rearrangement links TRBV7-2 to TRBJ2-5; D gene uncertain. The V and J ends lost 0 bases and 3 bases respectively, with 17 bases between them. This CDR3 has 17 residues. Germline loops: CDR1 SGHTA, CDR2 FQGNSA.

This chain connects TRBV2 to TRBJ2-3; D ambiguous. Between the trimmed V and J ends, which lost 4 bases and 2 bases, there was a span of 7 bases. This CDR3 spans 13 amino acids. Germline-derived CDR1 and CDR2 are SNHLY and FYNNEI. CDR3 sequence reads: CASSGLITDTQYF. The DNA of the CDR3 is TGTGCCAGCAGTGGACTGATCACAGATACGCAGTATTTT.

This chain connects TRBV27 to TRBJ1-5, with D unclear. Looked up from germline, CDR1 is MNHEY and CDR2 is SMNVEV (reference sequence). CDR3 size: 15 residues. V was cut by 2 bases and J by 2 bases, with 10 bases left in between. CDR3 region: CASSLGGFGNQPQHF. In DNA, the CDR3 is TGTGCCAGCAGTTTAGGAGGGTTTGGCAATCAGCCCCAGCATTTT.

The J gene is TRBJ2-7, the V gene TRBV6-5; D is ambiguous. Germline V gene data show CDR1 as MNHEY and CDR2 as SVGAGI. The CDR3 sequence is 14 residues long. Trimming removed 7 bases at V and 2 bases at J, with 15 bases between. In DNA form, the CDR3 reads TGTGCCAGCACCTCTGAAGGGCCACCCTACGAGCAGTACTTC. Translation gives CASTSEGPPYEQYF.

The V call is TRBV6-2 or TRBV6-3, the J call TRBJ1-1; D is unclear. Trimming left V 5 bases short and J 4 bases short, with 5 bases between. The CDR3 covers 11 residues. Germline V gene sequence: CDR1 MNHEY, CDR2 SVGEGT. The CDR3 protein is CASSSGTEAFF. As DNA, the CDR3 is TGTGCCAGCAGTAGTGGCACTGAAGCTTTCTTT.

As for this clone: Other nucleotide sequences from this sample produce the same CDR3. The chain couples TRBV5-1 to TRBJ2-1, with 7 bases identical to TRBD2. The germline V gene encodes CDR1 SGHRS and CDR2 YFSETQ. J lost 4 bases, V lost 4 bases, and 5 bases had no gene match. This CDR3 has 14 residues. This CDR3 reads CASSLSGAYNEQFF. The CDR3 DNA reads as TGCGCCAGCAGCCTAAGCGGGGCGTACAATGAGCAGTTCTTC.